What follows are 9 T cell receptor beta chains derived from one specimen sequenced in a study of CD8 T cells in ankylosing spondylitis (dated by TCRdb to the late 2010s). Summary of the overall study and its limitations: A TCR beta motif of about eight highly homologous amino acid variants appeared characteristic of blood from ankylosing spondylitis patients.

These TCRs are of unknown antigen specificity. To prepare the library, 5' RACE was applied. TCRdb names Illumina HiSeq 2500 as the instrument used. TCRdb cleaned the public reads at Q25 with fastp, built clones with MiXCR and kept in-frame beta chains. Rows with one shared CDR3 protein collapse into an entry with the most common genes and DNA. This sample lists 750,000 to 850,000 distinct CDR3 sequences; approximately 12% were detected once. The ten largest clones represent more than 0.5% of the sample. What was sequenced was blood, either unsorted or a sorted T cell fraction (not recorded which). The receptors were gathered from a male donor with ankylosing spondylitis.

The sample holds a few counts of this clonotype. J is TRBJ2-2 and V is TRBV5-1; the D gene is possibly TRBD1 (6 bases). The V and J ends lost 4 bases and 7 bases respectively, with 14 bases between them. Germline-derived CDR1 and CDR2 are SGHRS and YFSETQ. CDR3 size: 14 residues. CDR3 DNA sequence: TGCGCCAGCAGCGAACAGGGTTCGAGCGGGGAGCTGTTTTTT. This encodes CASSEQGSSGELFF.

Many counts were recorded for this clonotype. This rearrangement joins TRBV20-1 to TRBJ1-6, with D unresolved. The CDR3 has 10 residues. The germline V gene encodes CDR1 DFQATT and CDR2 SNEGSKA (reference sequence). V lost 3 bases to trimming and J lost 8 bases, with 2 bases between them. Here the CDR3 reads CSASDSPLHF. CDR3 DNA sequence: TGCAGTGCTAGCGATTCACCCCTCCACTTT.

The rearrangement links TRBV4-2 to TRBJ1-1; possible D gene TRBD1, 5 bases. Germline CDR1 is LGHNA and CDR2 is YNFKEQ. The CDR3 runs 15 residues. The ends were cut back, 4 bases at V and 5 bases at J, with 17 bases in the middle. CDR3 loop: CASSRHRDEGTEAFF. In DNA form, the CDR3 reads TGTGCCAGCAGCCGTCACCGGGACGAAGGGACTGAAGCTTTCTTT.

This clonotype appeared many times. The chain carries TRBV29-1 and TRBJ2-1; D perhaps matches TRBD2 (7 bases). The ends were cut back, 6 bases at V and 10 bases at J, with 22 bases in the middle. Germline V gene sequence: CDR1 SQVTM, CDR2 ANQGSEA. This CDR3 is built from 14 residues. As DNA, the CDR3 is TGCAGCGTCCTACGGGGGGCCGATCTTCTGGAGCAGTTCTTC. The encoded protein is CSVLRGADLLEQFF.

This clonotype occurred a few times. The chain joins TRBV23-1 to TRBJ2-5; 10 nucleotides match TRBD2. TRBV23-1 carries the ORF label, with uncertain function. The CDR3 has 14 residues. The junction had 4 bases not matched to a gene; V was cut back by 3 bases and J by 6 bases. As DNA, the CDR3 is TGCGCCAGCAGTCACAGCGGGAGGGCCAAGACCCAGTACTTC. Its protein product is CASSHSGRAKTQYF.

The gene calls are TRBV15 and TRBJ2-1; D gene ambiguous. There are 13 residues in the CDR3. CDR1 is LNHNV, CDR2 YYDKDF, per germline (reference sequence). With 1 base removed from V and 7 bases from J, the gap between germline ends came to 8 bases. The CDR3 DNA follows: TGTGCCACCAGCAGAGTTTTCTCGAATGAGCAGTTCTTC. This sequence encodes CATSRVFSNEQFF.

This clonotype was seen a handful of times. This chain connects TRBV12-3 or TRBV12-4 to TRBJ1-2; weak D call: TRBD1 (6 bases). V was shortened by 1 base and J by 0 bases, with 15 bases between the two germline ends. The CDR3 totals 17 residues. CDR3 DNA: TGTGCCAGCAGTTTAGGTTCCGGGGGCCCAGCTAACTATGGCTACACCTTC. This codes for CASSLGSGGPANYGYTF.

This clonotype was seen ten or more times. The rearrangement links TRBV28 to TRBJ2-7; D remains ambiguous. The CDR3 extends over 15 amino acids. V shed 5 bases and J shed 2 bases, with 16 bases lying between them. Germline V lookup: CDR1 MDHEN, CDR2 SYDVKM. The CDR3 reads CASSGVRASTYEQYF. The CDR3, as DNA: TGTGCCAGCAGTGGGGTTCGGGCTTCAACCTACGAGCAGTACTTC.

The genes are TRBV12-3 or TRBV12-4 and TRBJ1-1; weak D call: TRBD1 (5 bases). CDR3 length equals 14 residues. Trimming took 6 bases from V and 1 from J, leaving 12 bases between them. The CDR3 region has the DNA TGTGCCAGCAGACGGGACCGACGGAACACTGAAGCTTTCTTT. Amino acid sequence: CASRRDRRNTEAFF.